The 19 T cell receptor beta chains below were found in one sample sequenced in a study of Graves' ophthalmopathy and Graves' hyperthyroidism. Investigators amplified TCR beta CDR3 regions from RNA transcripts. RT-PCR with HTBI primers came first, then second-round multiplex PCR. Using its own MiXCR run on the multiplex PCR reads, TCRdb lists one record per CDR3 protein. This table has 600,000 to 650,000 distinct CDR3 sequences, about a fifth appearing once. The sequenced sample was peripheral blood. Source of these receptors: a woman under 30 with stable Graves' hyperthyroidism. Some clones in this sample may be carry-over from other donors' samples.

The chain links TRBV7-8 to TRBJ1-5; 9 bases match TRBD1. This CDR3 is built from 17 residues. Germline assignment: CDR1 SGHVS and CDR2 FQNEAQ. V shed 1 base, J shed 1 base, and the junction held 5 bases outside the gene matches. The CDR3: CASSLGTGVGSNQPQHF. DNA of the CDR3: TGTGCCAGCAGCTTAGGGACAGGGGTAGGAAGCAATCAGCCCCAGCATTTT.

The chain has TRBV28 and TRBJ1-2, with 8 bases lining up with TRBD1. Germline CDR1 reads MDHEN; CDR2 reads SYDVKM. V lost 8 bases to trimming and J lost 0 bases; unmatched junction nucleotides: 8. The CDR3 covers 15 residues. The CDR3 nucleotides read TGTGCCAGCGTTCGGACAGGGATAACTAACTATGGCTACACCTTC. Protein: CASVRTGITNYGYTF.

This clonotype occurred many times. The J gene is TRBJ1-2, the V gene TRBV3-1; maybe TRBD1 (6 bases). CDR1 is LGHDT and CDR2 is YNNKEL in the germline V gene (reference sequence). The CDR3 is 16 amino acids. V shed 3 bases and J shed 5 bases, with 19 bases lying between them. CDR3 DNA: TGTGCCAGCAGCCACGGGATAGTGGACAGCGATTATGGCTACACCTTC. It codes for CASSHGIVDSDYGYTF.

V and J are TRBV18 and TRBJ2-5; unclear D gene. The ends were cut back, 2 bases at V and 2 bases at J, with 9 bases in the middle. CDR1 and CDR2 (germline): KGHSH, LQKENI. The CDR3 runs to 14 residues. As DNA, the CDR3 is TGTGCCAGCTCACCAATCCCTTCACAAGAGACCCAGTACTTC. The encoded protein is CASSPIPSQETQYF.

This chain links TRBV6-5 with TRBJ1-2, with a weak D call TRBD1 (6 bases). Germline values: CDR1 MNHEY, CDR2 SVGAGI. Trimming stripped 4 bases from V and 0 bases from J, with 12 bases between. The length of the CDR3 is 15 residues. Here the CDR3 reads CASSSYRDANYGYTF. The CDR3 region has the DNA TGTGCCAGCAGTTCCTACAGGGACGCTAACTATGGCTACACCTTC.

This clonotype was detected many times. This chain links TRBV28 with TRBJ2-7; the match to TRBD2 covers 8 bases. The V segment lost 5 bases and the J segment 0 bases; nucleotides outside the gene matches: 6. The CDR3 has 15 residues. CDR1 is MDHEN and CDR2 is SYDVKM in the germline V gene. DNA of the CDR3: TGTGCCAGCAGTCCTCCAGCGGGGGTCTCCTACGAGCAGTACTTC. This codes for CASSPPAGVSYEQYF.

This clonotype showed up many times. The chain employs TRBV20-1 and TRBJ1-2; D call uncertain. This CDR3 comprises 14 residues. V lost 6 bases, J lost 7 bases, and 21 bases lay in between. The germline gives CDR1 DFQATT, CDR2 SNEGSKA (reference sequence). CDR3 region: CSAEREQRSGGYTF. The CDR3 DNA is TGCAGTGCCGAGAGGGAACAGAGGAGCGGTGGCTACACCTTC.

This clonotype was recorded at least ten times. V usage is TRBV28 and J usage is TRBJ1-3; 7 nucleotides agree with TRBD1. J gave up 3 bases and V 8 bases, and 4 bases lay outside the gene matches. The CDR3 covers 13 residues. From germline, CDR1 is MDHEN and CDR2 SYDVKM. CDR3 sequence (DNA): TGTGCCAGCGGAGGGGGCTTTGGAAACACCATATATTTT. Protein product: CASGGGFGNTIYF.

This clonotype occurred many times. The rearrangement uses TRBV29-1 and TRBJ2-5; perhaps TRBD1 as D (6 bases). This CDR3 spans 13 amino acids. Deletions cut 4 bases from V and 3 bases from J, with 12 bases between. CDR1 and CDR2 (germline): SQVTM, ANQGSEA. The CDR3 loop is CSVVWTAKETQYF. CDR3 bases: TGCAGCGTTGTTTGGACAGCAAAAGAGACCCAGTACTTC.

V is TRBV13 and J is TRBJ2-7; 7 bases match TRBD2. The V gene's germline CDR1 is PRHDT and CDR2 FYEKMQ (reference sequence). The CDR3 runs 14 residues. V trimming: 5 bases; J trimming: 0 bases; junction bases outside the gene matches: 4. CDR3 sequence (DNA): TGTGCCAGCAGCCCCCGGGACTACTCCTACGAGCAGTACTTC. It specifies CASSPRDYSYEQYF.

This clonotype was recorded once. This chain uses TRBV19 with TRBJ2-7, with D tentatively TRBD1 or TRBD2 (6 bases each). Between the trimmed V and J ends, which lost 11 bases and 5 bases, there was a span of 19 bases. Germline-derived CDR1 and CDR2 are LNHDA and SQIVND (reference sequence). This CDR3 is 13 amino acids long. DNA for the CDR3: TGTGCCTCCCAAGGGGGGCAAATCGACGAGCAGTACTTC. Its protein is CASQGGQIDEQYF.

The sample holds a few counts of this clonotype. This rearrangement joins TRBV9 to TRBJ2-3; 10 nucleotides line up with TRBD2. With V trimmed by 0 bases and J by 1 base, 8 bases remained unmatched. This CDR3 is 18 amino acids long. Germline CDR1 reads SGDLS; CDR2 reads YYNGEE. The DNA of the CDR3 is TGTGCCAGCAGCGTAGAACTAAGCGGGAGGGTCCGCACAGATACGCAGTATTTT. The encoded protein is CASSVELSGRVRTDTQYF.

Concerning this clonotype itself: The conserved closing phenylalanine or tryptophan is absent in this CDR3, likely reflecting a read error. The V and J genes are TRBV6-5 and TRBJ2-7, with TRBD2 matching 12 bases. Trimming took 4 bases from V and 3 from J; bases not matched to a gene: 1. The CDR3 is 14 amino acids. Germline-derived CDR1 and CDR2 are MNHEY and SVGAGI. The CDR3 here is CASSSSGRDYEQYS. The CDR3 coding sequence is TGTGCCAGCAGTTCTAGCGGGAGGGACTACGAGCAGTACTCC.

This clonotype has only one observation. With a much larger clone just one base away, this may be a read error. In nucleotides, the CDR3 is TGTGCCAGCAGTCCGGGACAGTTTGAAGCTTTCTTT. It translates to CASSPGQFEAFF. The chain is built from TRBV12-3 or TRBV12-4 and TRBJ1-1; 7 bases are shared with TRBD1. The CDR3 contains 12 residues. J was trimmed by 7 bases and V by 5 bases; bases with no gene match: 4.

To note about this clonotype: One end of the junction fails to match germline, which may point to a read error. The CDR3 loop reads CASSPGQGDYSNQPLHF. DNA for the CDR3: TGTGCCAGCAGCCCGGGACAGGGGGATTATAGCAATCAGCCCCTGCATTTT. The chain combines TRBV12-3 or TRBV12-4 with TRBJ1-5; TRBD1 agrees at 11 bases. This CDR3 spans 17 amino acids.

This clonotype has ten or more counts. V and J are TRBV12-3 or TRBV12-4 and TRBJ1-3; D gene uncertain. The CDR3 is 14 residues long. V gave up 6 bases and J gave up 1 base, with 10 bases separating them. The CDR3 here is CASSVQRSGNTIYF. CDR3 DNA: TGTGCCAGCAGCGTACAGCGATCTGGAAACACCATATATTTT.

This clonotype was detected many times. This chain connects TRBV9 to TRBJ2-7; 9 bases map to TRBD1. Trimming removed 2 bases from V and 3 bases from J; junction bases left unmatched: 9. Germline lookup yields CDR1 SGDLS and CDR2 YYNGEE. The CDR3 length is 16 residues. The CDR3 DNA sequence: TGTGCCAGCAGCGTTAGCGCCGGGACAGGGAGCTACGAGCAGTACTTC. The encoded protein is CASSVSAGTGSYEQYF.

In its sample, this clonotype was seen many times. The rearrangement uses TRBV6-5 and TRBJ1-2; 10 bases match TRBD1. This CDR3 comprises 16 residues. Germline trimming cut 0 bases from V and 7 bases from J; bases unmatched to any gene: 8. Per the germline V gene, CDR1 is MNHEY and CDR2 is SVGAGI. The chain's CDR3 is CASSYSGGTGASGYTF. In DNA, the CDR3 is TGTGCCAGCAGTTACTCGGGCGGGACAGGGGCATCTGGCTACACCTTC.

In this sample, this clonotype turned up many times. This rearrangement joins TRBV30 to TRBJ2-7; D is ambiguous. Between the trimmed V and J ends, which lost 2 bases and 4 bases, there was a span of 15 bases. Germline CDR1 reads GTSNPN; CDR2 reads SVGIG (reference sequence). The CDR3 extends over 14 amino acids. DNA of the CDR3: TGTGCCTGGAGTTCCCTCTCACGGGCTTACGAGCAGTACTTC. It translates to CAWSSLSRAYEQYF.